A single TCR beta chain is shown here with its context. The antigen is undetermined. This entry comes from a study of monozygotic twins with inflammatory bowel disease. Whole-study results and caveats: TCRbeta inverse Simpson diversity was decreased in IBD patients versus healthy co-twins.

Collection of a 2.5 ml blood sample took place per donor. Reanalyzing the 5' RACE reads, TCRdb keeps one entry per CDR3 protein, without DNA. This sample contains more than 300,000 distinct CDR3 sequences. CDR1 is GTSNPN, CDR2 SVGIG, per germline (reference sequence). The CDR3 is 19 amino acids. Sequenced: blood. The TCR originated in a human donor with ulcerative colitis or Crohn's disease, or a healthy co-twin of an affected twin (not recorded which). This rearrangement joins TRBV30 to TRBJ2-4. CDR3 protein: CAWSRFAGSLAVTKNIQYF.